The 12 T cell receptor beta chains given below trace back to one sample, sequenced in a study of identical twins. TCRdb re-called the 5' RACE reads with MiXCR, one entry per CDR3 protein. The sample contains 350,000 to 450,000 distinct CDR3 sequences, around 20% of which appear only once. The source material was naive T cells sorted from blood. All receptors come from a man aged 50-59 years in good health.

The chain uses TRBV14 and TRBJ1-1; unclear D gene. Per the germline V gene, CDR1 is SGHDN and CDR2 is FVKESK. Trimming shortened V by 0 bases and J by 3 bases, and 5 bases separated the two germline ends. This CDR3 has 13 amino acids. The CDR3 here is CASSQEVYTEAFF. In DNA, the CDR3 is TGTGCCAGCAGCCAAGAAGTTTACACTGAAGCTTTCTTT. The complete variable domain, with remaining parts taken from reference TRBV14 and TRBJ1-1, reads EAGVTQFPSHSVIEKGQTVTLRCDPISGHDNLYWYRRVMGKEIKFLLHFVKESKQDESGMPNNRFLAERTGGTYSTLKVQPAELEDSGVYFCASSQEVYTEAFFGQGTRLTVV.

The table lists this clonotype with a few counts. This rearrangement joins TRBV10-3 to TRBJ1-5; D remains ambiguous. Trimming removed 4 bases at V and 7 bases at J, with 11 bases between. CDR3 size: 13 residues. Germline CDR1 ENHRY, CDR2 SYGVKD. The CDR3 loop reads CAISASGVQPQHF. DNA for the CDR3: TGTGCCATCAGTGCTAGCGGGGTCCAGCCCCAGCATTTT.

The chain has TRBV5-6 and TRBJ2-5; D not certain. V lost 6 bases and J lost 2, with 8 bases in between. Germline V lookup: CDR1 SGHDT, CDR2 YYEEEE. The CDR3 totals 12 residues. The chain's CDR3 is CASNDWQETQYF. CDR3 bases: TGTGCCAGCAACGACTGGCAAGAGACCCAGTACTTC.

The chain has TRBV27 and TRBJ1-5; D possibly corresponds to TRBD1 (6 bases). The CDR3 has 13 amino acids. V lost 4 bases to trimming and J lost 7 bases, with 11 bases between them. CDR1 is MNHEY and CDR2 is SMNVEV in the germline V gene (reference sequence). The CDR3 reads CASSWATGQPQHF. DNA for the CDR3: TGTGCCAGCAGTTGGGCCACAGGGCAGCCCCAGCATTTT.

The rearrangement joins TRBV12-3 or TRBV12-4 to TRBJ2-5; D gene unclear. V gave up 2 bases and J gave up 4 bases, with 11 bases separating them. This CDR3 spans 14 amino acids. Here the CDR3 reads CASSLISYAETQYF. The DNA of the CDR3 is TGTGCCAGCAGTTTAATAAGTTATGCAGAGACCCAGTACTTC.

This clonotype occurred a few times. This rearrangement joins TRBV9 to TRBJ2-1; 7 nucleotides align to TRBD2. Germline lookup yields CDR1 SGDLS and CDR2 YYNGEE. CDR3 length equals 17 residues. The V and J ends lost 2 bases and 2 bases, in that order; junction bases with no gene match: 10. CDR3 sequence reads: CASSVEGGLAPYNEQFF. CDR3 nucleotide sequence: TGTGCCAGCAGCGTGGAGGGAGGGCTAGCTCCCTACAATGAGCAGTTCTTC.

The CDR3 sequence: CAISDTTGDPEQFF. The CDR3 DNA reads as TGTGCCATCAGTGACACGACCGGGGATCCTGAGCAGTTCTTC. The chain uses TRBV10-3 and TRBJ2-1; D might be TRBD2 (5 bases). Deletions cut 3 bases from V and 9 bases from J, with 15 bases between. CDR1 and CDR2 from the germline V gene are ENHRY and SYGVKD. This CDR3 region has 14 residues.

Ten or more counts support this clonotype. J is TRBJ1-6 and V is TRBV4-1, with D unresolved. Trimming stripped 1 base from V and 10 bases from J, with 14 bases between. CDR1 and CDR2 from the germline V gene are MGHRA and YSYEKL. The CDR3 extends over 15 amino acids. DNA for the CDR3: TGCGCCAGCAGCCAAGCAGTCTGGGTAGGATCACCCCTCCACTTT. This gives the protein CASSQAVWVGSPLHF.

The CDR3 reads CASFGWSRDTEAFF. CDR3 DNA: TGTGCCAGCTTCGGGTGGTCCAGGGACACTGAAGCTTTCTTT. The V gene is TRBV7-9, the J gene TRBJ1-1; tentative D call: TRBD1 (5 bases). Germline values: CDR1 SEHNR, CDR2 FQNEAQ (reference sequence). The CDR3 covers 14 residues. Trimming pared 8 bases from V and 3 bases from J, leaving 16 bases between.

In this sample, this clonotype turned up a few times. The chain uses TRBV29-1 and TRBJ2-7, with D tentatively TRBD1 (6 bases). The germline V gene has CDR1 SQVTM and CDR2 ANQGSEA. Trimming removed 7 bases from V and 4 bases from J, with 11 bases in between. The CDR3 runs 11 residues. The CDR3 here is CSATGMYEQYF. The CDR3 region has the DNA TGCAGCGCTACAGGGATGTACGAGCAGTACTTC.

The rearrangement joins TRBV20-1 to TRBJ2-5; D perhaps matches TRBD2 (5 bases). Trimming stripped 1 base from V and 5 bases from J, with 11 bases between. The CDR3 loop spans 13 amino acids. Germline V gives CDR1 DFQATT, CDR2 SNEGSKA (reference sequence). CDR3 sequence (DNA): TGCAGTGCTAGAGTGGCCAGGAGGGAGACCCAGTACTTC. Protein: CSARVARRETQYF.

The rearrangement joins TRBV14 to TRBJ2-3, with D perhaps matching TRBD2 (5 bases). CDR1 and CDR2 from the germline V gene are SGHDN and FVKESK. V dropped 4 bases and J dropped 5 bases, with 22 bases sitting between them. This CDR3 contains 17 residues. CDR3 sequence (DNA): TGTGCCAGCAGCCTGACCCCCGGGCAATCGGGGAGAGATACGCAGTATTTT. Amino acids: CASSLTPGQSGRDTQYF.